The 24 T cell receptor beta chains below come from one sample, sequenced in a study of T-cell reconstitution after alpha-beta-depleted transplantation in children. Preparation of the TCRbeta library was carried out with unique molecular identifiers. TCRdb called the PCR reads again in MiXCR, with one record for every CDR3 protein. Of about 50,000 distinct CDR3 sequences in the sample, over 4.5% were seen once. The sequencing here drew on PBMCs, mostly from graft donor cells, taken 60 days after TCRalphabeta/CD19-depleted stem cell transplant. These TCRs come from a female patient aged 2 to 10 who had a stem cell transplant for aplastic anemia, so the T cells may come from the graft donor.

This clonotype was recorded many times. The CDR3 protein is CASSQDRRISGGHGETQYF. The CDR3 coding sequence is TGTGCCAGCAGCCAAGATAGGCGAATTAGCGGGGGGCATGGAGAGACCCAGTACTTC. This sequence joins TRBV4-2 and TRBJ2-5; TRBD2 agrees at 10 bases. The CDR3 is 19 amino acids. With V trimmed by 0 bases and J by 4 bases, 14 bases remained unmatched. Germline V gives CDR1 LGHNA, CDR2 YNFKEQ.

Ten or more counts support this clonotype. The rearrangement links TRBV5-6 to TRBJ2-1, with a tentative D call TRBD2 (6 bases). There are 16 residues in the CDR3. The ends were cut back, 4 bases at V and 8 bases at J, with 22 bases in the middle. CDR1 is SGHDT and CDR2 is YYEEEE in the germline V gene. The CDR3 region is CASSRWRGLGYDEQFF. In nucleotides, the CDR3 is TGTGCCAGCAGCAGATGGAGGGGTCTGGGGTACGATGAGCAGTTCTTC. Full variable domain (rest looked up from reference TRBV5-6 and TRBJ2-1): DAGVTQSPTHLIKTRGQQVTLRCSPKSGHDTVSWYQQALGQGPQFIFQYYEEEERQRGNFPDRFSGHQFPNYSSELNVNALLLGDSALYLCASSRWRGLGYDEQFFGPGTRLTVL.

The rearrangement uses TRBV5-1 and TRBJ2-2; D not certain. Germline V gene sequence: CDR1 SGHRS, CDR2 YFSETQ. CDR3 length equals 14 residues. Trimming removed 5 bases at V and 4 bases at J, with 12 bases between. CDR3 in amino acids: CASRIGDSTGELFF. The CDR3 region has the DNA TGCGCCAGCAGGATTGGGGATTCCACCGGGGAGCTGTTTTTT.

At least ten counts were recorded for this clonotype. The chain carries TRBV5-5 and TRBJ1-1; 10 bases map to TRBD1. The CDR3 extends over 17 amino acids. J was trimmed by 5 bases and V by 4 bases; bases with no gene match: 14. The germline V gene has CDR1 SGHKS and CDR2 YYEKEE (reference sequence). CDR3 residues: CASSLQPRDRGYTEAFF. The CDR3 bases are TGTGCCAGCAGCCTACAACCCCGGGACAGGGGTTATACTGAAGCTTTCTTT.

This clonotype was found many times. The V gene is TRBV7-9, the J gene TRBJ1-1, with a tentative D call TRBD1 (6 bases). The V and J ends lost 3 bases and 6 bases respectively, with 8 bases between them. Germline CDR1 SEHNR, CDR2 FQNEAQ (reference sequence). The CDR3 is 12 amino acids. In DNA form, the CDR3 reads TGTGCCAGCAGCTTCAGGGGATCTGAAGCTTTCTTT. It codes for CASSFRGSEAFF.

This clonotype was recorded at least ten times. CDR3: CAWSPSGFKKAFF. CDR3 coding DNA: TGTGCCTGGAGTCCCTCCGGATTTAAGAAAGCTTTCTTT. The rearrangement links TRBV30 to TRBJ1-1; D is unclear. CDR3 size: 13 residues. Looked up from germline, CDR1 is GTSNPN and CDR2 is SVGIG (reference sequence). Trimming took off 2 bases at V and 9 bases at J, with 16 bases between the two ends. The full variable domain, in which reference TRBV30 and TRBJ1-1 provide the parts outside the CDR3, is SQTIHQWPATLVQPVGSPLSLECTVEGTSNPNLYWYRQAAGRGLQLLFYSVGIGQISSEVPQNLSASRPQDRQFILSSKKLLLSDSGFYLCAWSPSGFKKAFFGQGTRLTVV.

This clonotype was detected ten times or more. The rearrangement uses TRBV5-1 and TRBJ2-3; D gene uncertain. CDR1 and CDR2 from the germline V gene are SGHRS and YFSETQ. V was clipped by 1 base and J by 2 bases, with 11 bases between them. CDR3 length: 15 residues. CDR3 DNA: TGCGCCAGCAGCTTGTCTGGGCCACCCACAGATACGCAGTATTTT. Translated, it gives CASSLSGPPTDTQYF.

This clonotype was detected only once. J is TRBJ2-2 and V is TRBV6-1, with 8 bases aligning to TRBD1. Per germline, CDR1 MNHNS and CDR2 SASEGT. Unmatched junction bases numbered 4, after V lost 5 bases and J lost 5 bases. The CDR3 extends over 14 amino acids. CDR3 residues: CASSHRGRTGELFF. CDR3 DNA sequence: TGTGCCAGCAGTCACAGGGGGAGGACCGGGGAGCTGTTTTTT.

In this sample, this clonotype turned up many times. The CDR3, as DNA: TGTGCCAGCAGCCCACGCCCAGGGGACACCGGGGAGCTGTTTTTT. Translating gives CASSPRPGDTGELFF. The chain employs TRBV11-1 and TRBJ2-2; a possible D gene is TRBD1 (6 bases). Germline V gene lookup returns CDR1 SGHAT and CDR2 FQDESV (reference sequence). This CDR3 has 15 residues. Trimming cost V 5 bases and J 3 bases, with 13 bases left between them.

The chain joins TRBV12-3 or TRBV12-4 to TRBJ1-2, with 8 bases identical to TRBD1. Trimming at V came to 1 base and at J to 9 bases, leaving 1 base not matched to a gene. The CDR3 spans 12 residues. In DNA, the CDR3 is TGTGCCAGCAGTTTAGGGACAGGGCGCTACACCTTC. Its protein product is CASSLGTGRYTF.

This clonotype was seen many times. The chain is built from TRBV10-3 and TRBJ2-7, with 12 positions matching TRBD2. The V segment lost 4 bases and the J segment 3 bases; nucleotides outside the gene matches: 1. This CDR3 contains 14 residues. The V gene's germline CDR1 is ENHRY and CDR2 SYGVKD. CDR3 bases: TGTGCCATCAGTGTGACTAGCGGGAGCTACGAGCAGTACTTC. It is translated as CAISVTSGSYEQYF.

Ten or more counts support this clonotype. The rearrangement links TRBV7-2 to TRBJ2-4; D not resolved. This CDR3 region has 14 residues. Trimming left V 1 base short and J 7 bases short, with 11 bases between. Germline V gene sequence: CDR1 SGHTA, CDR2 FQGNSA. CDR3 sequence reads: CASSLGVRSNIQYF. The DNA of the CDR3 is TGTGCCAGCAGCTTAGGGGTTAGAAGTAACATTCAGTACTTC.

This chain joins TRBV5-4 and TRBJ2-1, with TRBD2 identical over 9 bases. The germline V gene encodes CDR1 SGHNT and CDR2 YYREEE (reference sequence). CDR3 size: 16 residues. V lost 0 bases and J lost 4; bases outside the gene matches: 5. The CDR3 coding sequence is TGTGCCAGCAGCTTGGGAAGCAGCGGGGGGTACAATGAGCAGTTCTTC. Translation: CASSLGSSGGYNEQFF.

This clonotype was counted at least ten times. The chain employs TRBV24-1 and TRBJ2-1; D is tentatively TRBD1 or TRBD2 (6 bases each). Germline CDR1 is KGHDR and CDR2 is SFDVKD. The CDR3 consists of 14 residues. Trimming removed 9 bases at V and 8 bases at J, with 19 bases between. The CDR3 reads CATQAFGGWDEQFF. The CDR3 coding sequence is TGTGCCACCCAAGCCTTCGGGGGCTGGGATGAGCAGTTCTTC.

This clonotype was detected many times. The rearrangement uses TRBV10-3 and TRBJ2-7; TRBD2 might be the D (7 bases). There are 21 residues in the CDR3. Germline values: CDR1 ENHRY, CDR2 SYGVKD. V was pared by 6 bases and J by 0 bases, with 33 bases between. As DNA, the CDR3 is TGTGCCATCAGCCCCGGGGGCGGAGACCCATGGGGGGAGCGGGGCTCCTACGAGCAGTACTTC. Translating gives CAISPGGGDPWGERGSYEQYF.

This clonotype was detected ten times or more. The rearrangement joins TRBV6-5 to TRBJ2-7; 9 bases align to TRBD1. The V gene end was trimmed by 0 bases and the J gene end by 2 bases; junction bases not matched to a gene: 5. In germline, CDR1 is MNHEY, CDR2 SVGAGI. There are 16 residues in the CDR3. The CDR3 DNA follows: TGTGCCAGCAGTTACTCGAGAGGACAGGGGCCCTACGAGCAGTACTTC. Residues: CASSYSRGQGPYEQYF.

This clonotype was seen repeatedly, ten times or more. J is TRBJ2-7 and V is TRBV5-1, with TRBD1 matching 7 bases. Germline trimming cut 2 bases from V and 4 bases from J; bases unmatched to any gene: 9. The CDR3 is 15 residues long. Per germline, CDR1 SGHRS and CDR2 YFSETQ. This CDR3 is CASSFSTGDSYEQYF. The CDR3 coding sequence is TGCGCCAGCAGCTTTAGCACAGGGGATTCGTACGAGCAGTACTTC.

This clonotype has ten or more counts. The rearrangement joins TRBV5-6 to TRBJ2-7, with 10 bases lining up with TRBD1. V lost 4 bases to trimming and J lost 2 bases; unmatched junction nucleotides: 9. This CDR3 comprises 16 residues. Per the germline V gene, CDR1 is SGHDT and CDR2 is YYEEEE. CDR3 nucleotides: TGTGCCAGCAGCCGTTCGTGGACAGGGGGAACCTACGAGCAGTACTTC. As protein: CASSRSWTGGTYEQYF.

As to this clonotype: Given a much more abundant clone one base away, this may be a read error. A read error is likely, as this CDR3 ends without the conserved phenylalanine or tryptophan. The chain employs TRBV19 and TRBJ2-4; TRBD2 aligns across 7 bases. J gave up 7 bases and V 6 bases, and 15 bases lay outside the gene matches. Germline CDR1 reads LNHDA; CDR2 reads SQIVND (reference sequence). This CDR3 has 16 residues. The CDR3 DNA reads as TGTGCCAGTAGACCTCGGGGCCACGGGGAGGGGAACATTCAGTACTAC. It is translated as CASRPRGHGEGNIQYY.

This clonotype was counted at least ten times. The chain uses TRBV20-1 and TRBJ2-3, with D possibly matching TRBD2 (5 bases). Between the trimmed V and J ends, which lost 5 bases and 1 base, there was a span of 19 bases. Per germline, CDR1 DFQATT and CDR2 SNEGSKA (reference sequence). The CDR3 has 16 residues. The CDR3, as DNA: TGCAGTGCTCGGCTCTCCCGGGGTCTGGGCACAGATACGCAGTATTTT. This gives the protein CSARLSRGLGTDTQYF.

This clonotype turned up a few times. The J gene is TRBJ2-7, the V gene TRBV4-2; tentatively, D is TRBD1 or TRBD2 (7 bases each). This CDR3 region has 16 residues. V lost 4 bases to trimming and J lost 0 bases, with 16 bases between them. The germline V gene encodes CDR1 LGHNA and CDR2 YNFKEQ. CDR3 DNA: TGTGCCAGCAGCCCGATTCAGGGGGGGCCCTCCTACGAGCAGTACTTC. This translates into CASSPIQGGPSYEQYF.

This clonotype occurred many times. The rearrangement uses TRBV7-2 and TRBJ2-7, with 14 positions matching TRBD2. The V and J ends lost 3 bases and 3 bases, in that order; junction bases with no gene match: 1. There are 15 residues in the CDR3. Germline V lookup: CDR1 SGHTA, CDR2 FQGNSA. In DNA form, the CDR3 reads TGTGCCAGCAGCTTGGGACTAGCGGGAGTCTACGAGCAGTACTTC. Translation: CASSLGLAGVYEQYF.

This clonotype has at least ten counts. This chain uses TRBV7-9 with TRBJ1-2; D is undetermined. Germline V gives CDR1 SEHNR, CDR2 FQNEAQ (reference sequence). The ends were cut back, 2 bases at V and 4 bases at J, with 11 bases in the middle. The CDR3 loop spans 14 amino acids. In nucleotides, the CDR3 is TGTGCCAGCAGCTTATCCCGGGATGGCTATGGCTACACCTTC. Translated: CASSLSRDGYGYTF.

This clonotype was detected ten times or more. The chain carries TRBV7-8 and TRBJ2-2; D might be TRBD1 (6 bases). V lost 0 bases, J lost 6 bases, and 14 bases lay in between. From germline, CDR1 is SGHVS and CDR2 FQNEAQ. The CDR3 sequence is 16 residues long. For the CDR3, the DNA is TGTGCCAGCAGCTTAGCGGGCCAGGGGTATTCCGGGGAGCTGTTTTTT. Translation: CASSLAGQGYSGELFF.